This T cell receptor beta chain was recovered during a study of blood T cell repertoires in COVID-19 (TCRdb year 2020). Regarding the study in general: Samples from collaborators originated in the United States, Italy and Spain and spanned both the acute and convalescent phases of COVID-19. The material from the prospective study consisted of cDNA or gDNA derived from T cells, B-cell-depleted T cells, or PBMCs. Subjects who had been exposed to COVID-19, were actively infected with it, or had recovered from it provided the deeply sampled blood TCRbeta repertoires that made up the dataset. The repertoires were released in a freely available public database meant as a resource for research on the immune response to SARS-CoV-2. The samples were drawn from the first 160 participants of the ongoing ImmuneRACE study and from 950 to 1,500 subjects provided by 6 global collaborators. The sample metadata nearly always contained a de-identified subject ID, COVID-19 status, age in years and sex. HLA class I and class II types, where available, came from metadata supplied by the sample provider rather than from assay-based typing.

The immunoSEQ Assay, a bias-controlled multiplex PCR, was used to amplify TCRbeta CDR3 regions from genomic DNA. Under the source paper's analysis protocol: Nucleated cell counts per sample were estimated from amplification of reference gene primers within the assay. To quantify the absolute abundance of each unique TCRbeta CDR3 rearrangement, sequence reads were collapsed and filtered. For each sample, productive Simpson clonality was calculated as the square root of Simpson's diversity index across productive rearrangements. TCRdb re-hosts the immuneACCESS table, in-frame sequences only. Its copies lack some clones; in the studies checked, an unresolved V gene accounts for under half of them, and the cause for the rest is not known. V and J calls and clone size are given by that table; D and trimming were obtained from the DNA. The sample contains more than 110,000 clones, 75% to 85% of them found a single time. In total, the top ten clones hold more than 3.5% of the sample.

A remark on this clone: Its binding antigen is unknown. No much larger clonotype is one base removed from it; base qualities were not supplied.

Trimming at the junction amounts to 2 bases on V and 0 bases on J, and the germline ends lie 8 bases apart. The germline V gene sets CDR1 to KGHSH and CDR2 to LQKENI. Counted from cysteine to phenylalanine, this CDR3 has 15 amino acids. Left in the record is the CDR3 DNA by itself, 45 bases read in frame from the first base. What the research found in general, with its limitations: The amount of clinical and demographic metadata varied by source and participant and was provided uncurated.

The collaborating institutions used their own protocols to collect whole blood in K2EDTA tubes. For TCRbeta analysis, collaborators shipped samples in one of three forms: frozen whole blood, isolated PBMCs, or DNA extracted from either of those sample types. The chain uses TRBV18 and TRBJ1-5, with the D gene not clear enough to name. The material sequenced was peripheral blood. The TCR originated in a woman of 80 years or more with active or convalescent COVID-19. The CDR3 sequence is CASSPGSNSNQPQHF. The DNA sequence reads TGTGCCAGCTCACCAGGGAGTAATAGCAATCAGCCCCAGCATTTT.